A single sample gave rise to the 5 T cell receptor beta chains below, sequenced in a study of T cells expressing NK-cell markers. Reanalyzing the 5' RACE reads, TCRdb keeps one entry per CDR3 protein, without DNA. The sample table sets out fewer than 550,000 distinct CDR3 sequences. Sample: blood T cells: a sorted CD56 or NKG2C T cell subset, CD4+ or CD8+ T cells, or bulk PBMC T cells (not recorded which). Source of these receptors: a woman aged 50 to 60 in good health.

The chain joins TRBV20-1 to TRBJ2-5; no DNA is available, so the TRBD2 call from TCRdb remains unchecked. This CDR3 comprises 15 residues. Germline V gives CDR1 DFQATT, CDR2 SNEGSKA (reference sequence). The CDR3 sequence is CSARDSGSPQETQYF.

This sequence joins TRBV6-5 and TRBJ2-5; TCRdb gives TRBD1 as the D gene, but with no DNA this cannot be confirmed. This CDR3 is built from 15 residues. Germline-derived CDR1 and CDR2 are MNHEY and SVGAGI. CDR3 residues: CASTQYRGQGETQYF.

This sequence joins TRBV10-3 and TRBJ2-1; the TRBD2 assignment by TCRdb is unverifiable without DNA. This CDR3 is built from 18 residues. Germline V gives CDR1 ENHRY, CDR2 SYGVKD. CDR3 loop: CATGTSGPLQGDYNEQFF.

J is TRBJ2-1 and V is TRBV28; TCRdb reports TRBD2, a call that lacks DNA to check it against. Per the germline V gene, CDR1 is MDHEN and CDR2 is SYDVKM. The CDR3 sequence is 12 residues long. The CDR3 sequence: CASSFEAGEQFF.

V gene TRBV14 combines with J gene TRBJ1-4; TCRdb calls TRBD1, which cannot be checked without DNA. The CDR3 runs 16 residues. Germline lookup yields CDR1 SGHDN and CDR2 FVKESK. The CDR3 here is CASSQARDRWNEKLFF.